This TCR beta chain originates from a study of neurological immune-mediated disorders. Broader study findings: No expanded-clone CDR3 amino acid sequence recurred across subjects, suggesting private TCR-beta repertoires.

There are many counts of this clonotype. Its target is unknown. Unsorted libraries were generated from 2 million PBMCs. These cells had been stored in RNAlater at -80 C. Germline CDR1 SGHRS, CDR2 YFSETQ. V lost 2 bases and J lost 8, with 10 bases in between. This CDR3 spans 12 amino acids. Template-switch 5'RACE cDNA synthesis added a 10-nucleotide unique molecular identifier. In each sequencing run, over 170 million TCR-beta sequences were generated from 15-18 subjects. MiXCR, run by TCRdb on the 5' RACE reads, gives a single entry per CDR3 protein. Here the sample spans about 79,000 distinct CDR3 sequences, less than 15% being singletons.

The V call is TRBV5-1, the J call TRBJ1-2, with D possibly TRBD1 on 6 matching bases. This TCR derives from a woman aged 45 to 65 in good health. Sequencing used PBMCs. DNA for the CDR3: TGCGCCAGCAGCTTCCAGGGGATGGGCTACACCTTC. It codes for CASSFQGMGYTF.